This T cell receptor beta chain was profiled in a study of T cell changes during pregnancy in multiple sclerosis. The CDR3 has 13 amino acids. Per the germline V gene, CDR1 is LNHDA and CDR2 is SQIVND (reference sequence). Losses at the gene ends were 6 bases for V and 4 bases for J; bases not matched to a gene: 3. Measured with immunoSEQ multiplex PCR; TCRdb has only the in-frame clones, and not every one. The sample includes about 60,000 clones, just over 90% of them seen just once. This specimen was peripheral blood, taken after pregnancy. The receptor's source is a female donor with multiple sclerosis, enrolled in a pregnancy study. The chain carries TRBV19 and TRBJ1-5, with 7 bases matching TRBD1. DNA of the CDR3: TGTGCCAGTAGGAGGGGGCCAAATCAGCCCCAGCATTTT. Translation: CASRRGPNQPQHF.